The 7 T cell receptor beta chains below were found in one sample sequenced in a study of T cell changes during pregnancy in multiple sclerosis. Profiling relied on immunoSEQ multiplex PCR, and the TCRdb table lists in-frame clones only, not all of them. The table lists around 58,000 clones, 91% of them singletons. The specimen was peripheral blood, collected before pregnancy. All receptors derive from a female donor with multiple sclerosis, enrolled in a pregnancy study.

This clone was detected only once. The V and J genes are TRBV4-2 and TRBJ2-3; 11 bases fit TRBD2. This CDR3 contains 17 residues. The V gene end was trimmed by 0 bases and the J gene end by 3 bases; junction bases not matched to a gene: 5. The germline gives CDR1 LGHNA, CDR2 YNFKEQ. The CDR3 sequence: CASSQDPSGGWTDTQYF. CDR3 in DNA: TGTGCCAGCAGCCAAGATCCTAGCGGGGGGTGGACAGATACGCAGTATTTT.

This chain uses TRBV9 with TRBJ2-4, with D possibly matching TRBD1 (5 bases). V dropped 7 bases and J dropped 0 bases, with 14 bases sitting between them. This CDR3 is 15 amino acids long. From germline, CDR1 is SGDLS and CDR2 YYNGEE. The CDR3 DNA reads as TGTGCCAGCGGGGCGTCGGATGGAGCCAAAAACATTCAGTACTTC. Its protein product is CASGASDGAKNIQYF.

CDR3 in amino acids: CASGPSGGGPDTQYF. The DNA of the CDR3 is TGCGCCAGCGGGCCTAGCGGGGGGGGGCCAGATACGCAGTATTTT. The V call is TRBV4-3, the J call TRBJ2-3; 12 bases fit TRBD2. CDR3 length equals 15 residues. CDR1 and CDR2 from the germline V gene are LGHNA and YSLEER. V gave up 8 bases and J gave up 4 bases; unmatched junction bases: 7.

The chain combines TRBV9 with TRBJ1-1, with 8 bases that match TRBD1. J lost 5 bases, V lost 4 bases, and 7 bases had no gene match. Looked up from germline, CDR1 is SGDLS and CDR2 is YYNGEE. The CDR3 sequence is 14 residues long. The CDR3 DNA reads TGTGCCAGCAGCCCAGGGGGCAGATTGACTGAAGCTTTCTTT. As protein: CASSPGGRLTEAFF. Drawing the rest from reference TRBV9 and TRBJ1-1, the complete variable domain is DSGVTQTPKHLITATGQRVTLRCSPRSGDLSVYWYQQSLDQGLQFLIQYYNGEERAKGNILERFSAQQFPDLHSELNLSSLELGDSALYFCASSPGGRLTEAFFGQGTRLTVV.

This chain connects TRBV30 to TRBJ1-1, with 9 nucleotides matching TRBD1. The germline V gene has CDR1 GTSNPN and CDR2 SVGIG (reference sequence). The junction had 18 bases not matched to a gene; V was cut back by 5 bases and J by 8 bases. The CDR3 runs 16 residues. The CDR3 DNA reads TGTGCCTGGGGCGACGTTCCGGGACAGGGCAGACCGGAAGCTTTCTTT. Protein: CAWGDVPGQGRPEAFF.

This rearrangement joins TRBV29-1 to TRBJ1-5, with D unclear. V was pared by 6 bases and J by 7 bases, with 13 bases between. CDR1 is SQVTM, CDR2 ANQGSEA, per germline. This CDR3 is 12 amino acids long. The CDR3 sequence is CSVSVAGQPQHF. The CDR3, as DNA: TGCAGCGTGTCAGTCGCCGGGCAGCCCCAGCATTTT.

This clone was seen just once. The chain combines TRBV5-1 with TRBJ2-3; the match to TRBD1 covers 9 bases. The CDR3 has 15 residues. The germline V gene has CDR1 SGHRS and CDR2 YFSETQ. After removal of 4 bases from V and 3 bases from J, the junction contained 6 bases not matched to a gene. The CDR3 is CASSPGQGRTDTQYF. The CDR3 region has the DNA TGCGCCAGCAGCCCAGGACAGGGGAGGACAGATACGCAGTATTTT.